Reported below is one T cell receptor (beta chain). Its specificity is not known. This specimen belongs to a study of OX40 agonist ivuxolimab in advanced cancers. Study-wide findings and caveats: Near-lowest levels of clonal expansion characterized partial responders at 0.1-3.0 mg/kg. Low levels of normalized T-cell clonal expansion also appeared in some nonresponders. The specificity for antigen of the expanded peripheral T cells was not determined.

The data were produced by immunoSEQ multiplex PCR, yet TCRdb's version contains in-frame clones alone and is incomplete. Among 80,000 to 100,000 clones listed, roughly 90% were seen once. Per germline, CDR1 SGDLS and CDR2 YYNGEE. The V end lost 6 bases, the J end lost 1 base, and 14 bases lay between the germline ends. The CDR3 has 14 amino acids. Patients who had autoimmune disease history or got systemic immunosuppression were left out. The TCR comes from an adult with an advanced solid tumor such as melanoma, head and neck, liver or kidney cancer. The chain employs TRBV9 and TRBJ2-7; the D is unclear. Sequencing used CD4+ or CD8+ T cells sorted from blood, obtained in a trial of the OX40 agonist ivuxolimab. The CDR3 sequence: CASNRAETSYEQYF. The CDR3 bases are TGTGCCAGCAATAGGGCAGAAACATCCTACGAGCAGTACTTC.